The text below deals with one T cell receptor (beta chain). Its antigen remains unknown. Given a much more abundant clone one base away, this may be a read error. Time point meaning: newly diagnosed GD, antithyroid drugs for less than 3 months. The TCR library was made from RNA that had been extracted from PBMCs in TRIzol. The authors drew approximately 9 milliliters of peripheral blood into EDTA tubes. These data originate in a study of regulatory T cells in long-lasting Graves disease. Overall study: The antithyroid drugs taken by newly diagnosed Graves' patients had been used for under 3 months. Findings and caveats of the study: Persistent disease favored TRBV28, TRBJ1-2 and TRBJ2-5.

This CDR3 contains 13 residues. The V and J ends lost 6 bases and 6 bases respectively, with 15 bases between them. Germline V lookup: CDR1 SQVTM, CDR2 ANQGSEA. iRepertoire HTBI primers and Arm-PCR of CDR3 regions built TCR beta libraries. Original methodology: Samples collectively showed 60 to 75 TRBV and 14 TRBJ segments. TCRdb ran MiXCR on the multiplex PCR reads and lists one entry per CDR3 protein. The V and J calls shown here were made by TCRdb, not taken from the authors' results. The sample lists 350,000 to 400,000 distinct CDR3 sequences, 15% to 20% occurring once. The sample was also reused in another study, on T cells in Graves' hyperthyroidism and ophthalmopathy.

The sequences come from peripheral blood mononuclear cells (PBMCs), collected at new diagnosis, from a patient treated with antithyroid drugs. The genes are TRBV29-1 and TRBJ2-1; D is ambiguous. The TCR was taken from a woman in her late teens or twenties with Graves disease. CDR3 region: CSVQITQVNEQFF. The CDR3 nucleotides read TGCAGCGTCCAAATAACTCAGGTCAATGAGCAGTTCTTC.